This T cell receptor beta chain was recovered during a study of cytomegalovirus exposure and HLA in healthy donors. In the study overall: A later analysis reported the 90 to 150 validation repertoires used the same platform as the 550 to 700 first-cohort repertoires. Study-wide points: Whilst most TCR sequences proved rare, a subset of public TCRs occurred across many donors.

With regard to this clone: What it binds is not known.

Germline CDR1 SQVTM, CDR2 ANQGSEA. The CDR3 is 12 amino acids. V was trimmed by 3 bases and J by 6 bases, leaving 9 bases between them. Generated by immunoSEQ multiplex PCR, the TCRdb table keeps only in-frame clones and is missing some. The sample lists 70,000 to 85,000 clones; 94% were seen once. The chain has TRBV29-1 and TRBJ2-1; D is ambiguous. The clonotype originates from a woman aged 18-29 years in good health and CMV-seropositive. The specimen sequenced was PBMCs. CDR3 nucleotides: TGCAGCGTTGATGTATGGAGCAATGAGCAGTTCTTC. Its translation: CSVDVWSNEQFF.